The 24 T cell receptor beta chains in this list originate from one sample, sequenced in a study of T cell responses to AZD1222 COVID-19 vaccine. Some clones are missing from TCRdb's copy, which holds only in-frame ones; the method was immunoSEQ multiplex PCR. This sample has 99,000 or so clones, with roughly 90% found just once. The specimen was peripheral blood, collected on day 0 of AZD1222 vaccination. The receptor set was obtained from an adult in good health.

The chain carries TRBV6-1 and TRBJ1-1; D may be TRBD1 (5 bases). The V gene's germline CDR1 is MNHNS and CDR2 SASEGT. The CDR3 extends over 15 amino acids. The V and J ends lost 8 bases and 3 bases respectively, with 19 bases between them. CDR3 DNA: TGTGCCAGCTCCCCCGGGGGTTTTGCGGACACTGAAGCTTTCTTT. This gives the protein CASSPGGFADTEAFF.

The chain employs TRBV5-1 and TRBJ2-3, with D possibly TRBD1 on 6 matching bases. The germline CDR1 and CDR2 sequences are SGHRS and YFSETQ. Trimming cost V 0 bases and J 6 bases, with 11 bases left between them. The CDR3 loop spans 14 amino acids. Here the CDR3 reads CASSLAGVGDTQYF. The CDR3 coding sequence is TGCGCCAGCAGCTTGGCAGGGGTCGGGGATACGCAGTATTTT.

This rearrangement joins TRBV28 to TRBJ2-1; D unclear. The CDR3 extends over 14 amino acids. CDR1 is MDHEN, CDR2 SYDVKM, per germline. With 3 bases removed from V and 0 bases from J, the gap between germline ends came to 6 bases. The chain's CDR3 is CASSLSDSYNEQFF. CDR3 in DNA: TGTGCCAGCAGTTTGTCGGACTCCTACAATGAGCAGTTCTTC.

The chain uses TRBV7-9 and TRBJ2-3; 7 bases align to TRBD2. CDR1 and CDR2 (germline): SEHNR, FQNEAQ (reference sequence). The V gene end was trimmed by 6 bases and the J gene end by 6 bases; junction bases not matched to a gene: 6. There are 13 residues in the CDR3. The CDR3 region is CASRGRGGDTQYF. The CDR3, as DNA: TGTGCCAGCAGAGGGAGGGGCGGGGATACGCAGTATTTT.

The count of this clone is one. This chain joins TRBV12-3 or TRBV12-4 and TRBJ1-2, with 9 nucleotides matching TRBD1. The CDR3 sequence is 13 residues long. With 6 bases clipped from V and 6 bases from J, the junction kept 5 bases outside the gene matches. The CDR3 reads CASSVTGGNGYTF. DNA of the CDR3: TGTGCCAGCAGCGTGACAGGGGGTAATGGCTACACCTTC.

Remarks on this clone: Other DNA sequences from this sample encode an identical CDR3 as well. The chain carries TRBV7-9 and TRBJ2-7, with D hard to call. Germline CDR1 reads SEHNR; CDR2 reads FQNEAQ (reference sequence). The CDR3 covers 12 residues. V was trimmed by 6 bases and J by 1 base, leaving 7 bases between them. The CDR3 DNA reads as TGTGCCAGCAGTCCTGAATCCTACGAGCAGTACTTC. It is translated as CASSPESYEQYF.

V usage is TRBV15 and J usage is TRBJ1-6; D remains unclear. With 0 bases removed from V and 9 bases from J, the gap between germline ends came to 9 bases. This CDR3 has 14 amino acids. In germline, CDR1 is LNHNV, CDR2 YYDKDF (reference sequence). For the CDR3, the DNA is TGTGCCACCAGCAGAGAGGCCGGTATTTCACCCCTCCACTTT. Protein product: CATSREAGISPLHF.

This clone has a handful of counts. This chain joins TRBV10-2 and TRBJ1-5; 7 nucleotides match TRBD1. The V gene's germline CDR1 is WSHSY and CDR2 SAAADI. Trimming at V came to 3 bases and at J to 4 bases, leaving 3 bases not matched to a gene. The CDR3 spans 14 residues. CDR3 region: CASSDSDRNQPQHF. CDR3 sequence (DNA): TGCGCCAGCAGTGATTCGGACAGGAATCAGCCCCAGCATTTT.

The rearrangement links TRBV2 to TRBJ2-7; D uncertain. The CDR3 loop spans 16 amino acids. Per the germline V gene, CDR1 is SNHLY and CDR2 is FYNNEI. With 6 bases removed from V and 7 bases from J, the gap between germline ends came to 25 bases. DNA of the CDR3: TGTGCCAGCAGAGGATTTGTACTGCCTGTGGGTTTGGAGCAGTACTTC. It yields the protein CASRGFVLPVGLEQYF.

This clone was observed a single time. V gene TRBV27 combines with J gene TRBJ2-3; 7 bases map to TRBD2. After removal of 1 base from V and 1 base from J, the junction contained 5 bases not matched to a gene. The CDR3 consists of 16 residues. Germline CDR1 MNHEY, CDR2 SMNVEV (reference sequence). The CDR3 spells CASSLLAGVGTDTQYF. The CDR3 nucleotides are TGTGCCAGCAGTTTATTGGCGGGGGTGGGCACAGATACGCAGTATTTT.

The chain is built from TRBV5-1 and TRBJ1-2; 7 positions match TRBD1. Per the germline V gene, CDR1 is SGHRS and CDR2 is YFSETQ. V gave up 1 base and J gave up 4 bases; unmatched junction bases: 7. The CDR3 consists of 15 residues. The CDR3 reads CASSLRTGDVYGYTF. As DNA, the CDR3 is TGCGCCAGCAGCTTGAGGACAGGCGACGTCTATGGCTACACCTTC.

This chain joins TRBV4-1 and TRBJ1-1; no firm D call. Trimming removed 3 bases at V and 3 bases at J, with 14 bases between. CDR3 length: 15 amino acids. Looked up from germline, CDR1 is MGHRA and CDR2 is YSYEKL. The CDR3: CASSHPSARDTEAFF. The CDR3 DNA reads TGCGCCAGCAGCCATCCCTCAGCCAGAGACACTGAAGCTTTCTTT.

The V gene is TRBV25-1, the J gene TRBJ2-1, with D perhaps TRBD1 or TRBD2 (5 bases each). CDR3 length: 11 amino acids. Germline loops: CDR1 MGHDK, CDR2 SYGVNS. Trimming took 5 bases from V and 9 from J, leaving 8 bases between them. CDR3 loop: CASSWGFEQFF. The CDR3 region has the DNA TGTGCCAGCAGTTGGGGGTTTGAGCAGTTCTTC.

V is TRBV14 and J is TRBJ2-7; D gene ambiguous. V lost 4 bases and J lost 6, with 13 bases in between. The CDR3 loop spans 13 amino acids. Germline loops: CDR1 SGHDN, CDR2 FVKESK. The CDR3 spells CASSRSFPSEQYF. The CDR3 nucleotides are TGTGCCAGCAGCCGTTCCTTCCCCTCCGAGCAGTACTTC.

This sequence joins TRBV27 and TRBJ1-2; possible D gene TRBD1, 5 bases. The CDR3 contains 13 residues. Germline CDR1 reads MNHEY; CDR2 reads SMNVEV (reference sequence). Between the trimmed V and J ends, which lost 2 bases and 8 bases, there was a span of 12 bases. The DNA of the CDR3 is TGTGCCAGCAGTTTAGGAGGGGTAGGGGGCTACACCTTC. This sequence encodes CASSLGGVGGYTF.

The chain combines TRBV29-1 with TRBJ2-3; 10 bases are shared with TRBD2. The length of the CDR3 is 14 residues. The ends lost 4 bases at V and 1 base at J; junction bases unmatched: 2. The V gene's germline CDR1 is SQVTM and CDR2 ANQGSEA. The CDR3 DNA follows: TGCAGCGTTGGACTAGCGGGCCGCACAGATACGCAGTATTTT. The encoded protein is CSVGLAGRTDTQYF.

This sequence joins TRBV6-4 and TRBJ2-1, with D tentatively TRBD2 (6 bases). This CDR3 contains 15 residues. V was clipped by 4 bases and J by 1 base, with 11 bases between them. The germline gives CDR1 MRHNA, CDR2 SNTAGT. CDR3 protein: CASSALGGSYNEQFF. Here the CDR3 DNA reads TGTGCCAGCAGTGCCTTGGGAGGTTCCTACAATGAGCAGTTCTTC.

The J gene is TRBJ1-2, the V gene TRBV28; D is uncertain. The CDR3 runs 11 residues. The germline V and J ends were trimmed by 4 bases and 5 bases, with 5 bases remaining between them. Germline assignment: CDR1 MDHEN and CDR2 SYDVKM. This chain's CDR3 is CASSWSYGYTF. For the CDR3, the DNA is TGTGCCAGCAGTTGGAGTTATGGCTACACCTTC.

The chain recombines TRBV29-1 with TRBJ2-2, with TRBD1 as a possible D gene (6 bases). This CDR3 is built from 13 residues. Trimming pared 1 base from V and 10 bases from J, leaving 13 bases between. Germline lookup yields CDR1 SQVTM and CDR2 ANQGSEA. The CDR3 nucleotides are TGCAGCGTTGAAGCCGGGACACTCCAGGAGCTGTTTTTT. This translates into CSVEAGTLQELFF.

This sequence joins TRBV5-4 and TRBJ2-7; D perhaps matches TRBD2 (5 bases). The CDR3 is made up of 15 amino acids. Per germline, CDR1 SGHNT and CDR2 YYREEE (reference sequence). With 0 bases removed from V and 3 bases from J, the gap between germline ends came to 13 bases. CDR3 loop: CASSLGYGKFYEQYF. The CDR3 coding sequence is TGTGCCAGCAGCTTGGGGTACGGGAAGTTCTACGAGCAGTACTTC.

The genes are TRBV10-1 and TRBJ2-2; the D gene is possibly TRBD2 (6 bases). Germline V CDR1 and CDR2: WNHNN, SYGVQD (reference sequence). Between the trimmed V and J ends, which lost 3 bases and 1 base, there was a span of 15 bases. This CDR3 contains 17 residues. In nucleotides, the CDR3 is TGCGCCAGCAGTGACGTATCAGCGGGCCTGAACACCGGGGAGCTGTTTTTT. Translated: CASSDVSAGLNTGELFF.

The V call is TRBV7-8, the J call TRBJ2-2; TRBD1 agrees at 8 bases. J gave up 6 bases and V 5 bases, and 5 bases lay outside the gene matches. Germline CDR1 SGHVS, CDR2 FQNEAQ. The CDR3 has 14 residues. This CDR3 is CASSRTGPPGELFF. DNA of the CDR3: TGTGCCAGCAGCCGGACAGGGCCCCCCGGGGAGCTGTTTTTT.

This chain connects TRBV27 to TRBJ2-7, with TRBD1 matching 7 bases. Germline assignment: CDR1 MNHEY and CDR2 SMNVEV (reference sequence). Trimming removed 8 bases from V and 0 bases from J; junction bases left unmatched: 1. The CDR3 consists of 12 residues. For the CDR3, the DNA is TGTGCCAGCGGGGACAGCTCCTACGAGCAGTACTTC. This translates into CASGDSSYEQYF.

This chain uses TRBV12-3 or TRBV12-4 with TRBJ2-1; D not resolved. The CDR3 consists of 12 residues. V was shortened by 5 bases and J by 5 bases, with 7 bases between the two germline ends. CDR3 DNA sequence: TGTGCCAGCAGTACGGGCCACAATGAGCAGTTCTTC. This codes for CASSTGHNEQFF.